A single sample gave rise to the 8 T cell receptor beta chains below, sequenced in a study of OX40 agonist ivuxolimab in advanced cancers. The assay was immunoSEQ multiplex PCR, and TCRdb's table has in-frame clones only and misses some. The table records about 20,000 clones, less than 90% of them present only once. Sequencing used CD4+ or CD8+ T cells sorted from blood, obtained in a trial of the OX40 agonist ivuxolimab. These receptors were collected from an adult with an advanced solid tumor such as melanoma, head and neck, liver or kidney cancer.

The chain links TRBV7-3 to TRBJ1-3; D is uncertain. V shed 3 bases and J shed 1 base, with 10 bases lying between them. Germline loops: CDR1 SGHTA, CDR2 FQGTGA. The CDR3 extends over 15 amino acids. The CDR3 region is CASSFGEASGNTIYF. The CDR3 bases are TGTGCCAGCAGCTTTGGCGAGGCGTCTGGAAACACCATATATTTT. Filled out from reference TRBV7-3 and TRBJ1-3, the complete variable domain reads GAGVSQTPSNKVTEKGKYVELRCDPISGHTALYWYRQSLGQGPEFLIYFQGTGAADDSGLPNDRFFAVRPEGSVSTLKIQRTERGDSAVYLCASSFGEASGNTIYFGEGSWLTVV.

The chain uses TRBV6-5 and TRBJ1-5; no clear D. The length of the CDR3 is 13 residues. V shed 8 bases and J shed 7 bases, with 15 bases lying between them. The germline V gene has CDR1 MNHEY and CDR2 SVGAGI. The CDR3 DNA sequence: TGTGCCAGCGCTCCCGCCCCCCACCAGCCCCAGCATTTT. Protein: CASAPAPHQPQHF.

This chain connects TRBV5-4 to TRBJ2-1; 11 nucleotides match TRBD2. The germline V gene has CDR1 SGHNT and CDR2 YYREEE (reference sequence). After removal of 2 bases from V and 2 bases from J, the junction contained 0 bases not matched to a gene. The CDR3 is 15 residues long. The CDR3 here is CASSFSGGAYNEQFF. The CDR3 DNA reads TGTGCCAGCAGCTTTAGCGGGGGGGCCTACAATGAGCAGTTCTTC. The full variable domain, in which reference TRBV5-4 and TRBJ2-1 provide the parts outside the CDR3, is ETGVTQSPTHLIKTRGQQVTLRCSSQSGHNTVSWYQQALGQGPQFIFQYYREEENGRGNFPPRFSGLQFPNYSSELNVNALELDDSALYLCASSFSGGAYNEQFFGPGTRLTVL.

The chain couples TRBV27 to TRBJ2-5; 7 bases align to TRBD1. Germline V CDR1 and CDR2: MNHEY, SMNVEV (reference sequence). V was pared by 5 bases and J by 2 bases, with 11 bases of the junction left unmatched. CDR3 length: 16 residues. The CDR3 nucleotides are TGTGCCAGCAGTCCCCACAGGGGATGGGGGCAAGAGACCCAGTACTTC. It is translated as CASSPHRGWGQETQYF.

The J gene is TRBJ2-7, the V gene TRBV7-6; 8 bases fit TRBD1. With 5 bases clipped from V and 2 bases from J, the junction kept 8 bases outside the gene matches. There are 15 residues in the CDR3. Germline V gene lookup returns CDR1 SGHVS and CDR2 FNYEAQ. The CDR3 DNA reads TGTGCCAGCAGCCCGGGACAGGAGAGAGCCTACGAGCAGTACTTC. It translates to CASSPGQERAYEQYF.

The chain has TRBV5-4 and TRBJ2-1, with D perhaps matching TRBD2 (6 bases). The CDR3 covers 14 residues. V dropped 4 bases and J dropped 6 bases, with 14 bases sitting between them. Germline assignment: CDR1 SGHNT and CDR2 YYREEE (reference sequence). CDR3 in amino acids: CASSPGLASNEQFF. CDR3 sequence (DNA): TGTGCCAGCAGCCCCGGCCTAGCGTCCAATGAGCAGTTCTTC.

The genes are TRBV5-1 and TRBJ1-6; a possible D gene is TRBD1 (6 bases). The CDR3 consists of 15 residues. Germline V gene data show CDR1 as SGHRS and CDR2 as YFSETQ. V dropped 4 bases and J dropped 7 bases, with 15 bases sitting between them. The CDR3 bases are TGCGCCAGCAGCCCGGATGGGACAATAAATTCACCCCTCCACTTT. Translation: CASSPDGTINSPLHF.

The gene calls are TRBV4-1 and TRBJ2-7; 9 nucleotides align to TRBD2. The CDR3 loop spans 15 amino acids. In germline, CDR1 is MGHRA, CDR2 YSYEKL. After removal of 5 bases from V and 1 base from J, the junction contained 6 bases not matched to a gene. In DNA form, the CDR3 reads TGCGCCAGCAGCACGCCGGGACTAGCTTCCTACGAGCAGTACTTC. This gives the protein CASSTPGLASYEQYF.